The next 17 T cell receptor beta chains were all read from a single sample in a study of T cells in Graves' hyperthyroidism and ophthalmopathy. RNA transcripts yielded amplified TCR beta CDR3 regions. The HTBI primer set was used in a first-round RT-PCR of the TCR CDR3. Using its own MiXCR run on the multiplex PCR reads, TCRdb lists one record per CDR3 protein. The sample contains a few hundred thousand distinct CDR3 sequences, approximately 21% of which appear only once. The sequenced material came from blood. The receptors were sampled from a man aged 30 to 39 with Graves' ophthalmopathy.

This clonotype was seen a handful of times. V and J are TRBV6-1 and TRBJ2-2; 12 nucleotides line up with TRBD2. The CDR3 extends over 15 amino acids. CDR1 and CDR2 (germline): MNHNS, SASEGT. The junction had 1 base not matched to a gene; V was cut back by 5 bases and J by 3 bases. CDR3 nucleotides: TGTGCCAGCAGTCGACTAGCGGGAGACACCGGGGAGCTGTTTTTT. This codes for CASSRLAGDTGELFF.

This clonotype was detected only a few times. The rearrangement links TRBV12-3 or TRBV12-4 to TRBJ2-3, with 9 bases matching TRBD1. The trim removed 6 bases at V and 3 bases at J, leaving 4 bases unmatched. This CDR3 spans 14 amino acids. The CDR3: CASSKDRGTDTQYF. The CDR3 DNA sequence: TGTGCCAGCAGCAAGGACAGGGGAACAGATACGCAGTATTTT.

The sample holds a few counts of this clonotype. The CDR3 protein is CASSLFEKGEAFF. In DNA, the CDR3 is TGTGCCAGCAGCTTATTTGAAAAGGGAGAAGCTTTCTTT. The chain has TRBV7-3 and TRBJ1-1, with D unclear. Trimming took 2 bases from V and 8 from J, leaving 12 bases between them. The germline gives CDR1 SGHTA, CDR2 FQGTGA. The CDR3 runs 13 residues.

V is TRBV27 and J is TRBJ1-1; 10 positions agree with TRBD1. The CDR3 is 19 residues long. Germline V gene data show CDR1 as MNHEY and CDR2 as SMNVEV (reference sequence). The junction had 11 bases not matched to a gene; V was cut back by 0 bases and J by 1 base. The CDR3 reads CASSLSSPGQGLGNTEAFF. DNA of the CDR3: TGTGCCAGCAGTTTATCTTCTCCGGGACAGGGGTTGGGGAACACTGAAGCTTTCTTT.

This rearrangement joins TRBV7-2 to TRBJ2-7; D ambiguous. V was shortened by 4 bases and J by 5 bases, with 15 bases between the two germline ends. The CDR3 sequence is 14 residues long. From germline, CDR1 is SGHTA and CDR2 FQGNSA. The CDR3 coding sequence is TGTGCCAGCAGCTCTCCGCCTAGGACCCACGAGCAGTACTTC. Protein sequence: CASSSPPRTHEQYF.

The chain carries TRBV29-1 and TRBJ2-3; 8 nucleotides agree with TRBD1. The CDR3 contains 14 residues. The V and J ends lost 5 bases and 2 bases, in that order; junction bases with no gene match: 6. CDR1 is SQVTM and CDR2 is ANQGSEA in the germline V gene. This chain's CDR3 is CSVLTGAPTDTQYF. For the CDR3, the DNA is TGCAGCGTTCTGACAGGGGCCCCCACAGATACGCAGTATTTT.

The table lists this clonotype with a few counts. The gene calls are TRBV9 and TRBJ2-2; a possible D gene is TRBD2 (6 bases). From germline, CDR1 is SGDLS and CDR2 YYNGEE. V lost 5 bases and J 6 bases, leaving 14 bases between the germline ends. The CDR3 is 14 residues long. CDR3 in amino acids: CASRRAWGAGELFF. The CDR3 DNA sequence: TGTGCCAGCAGGAGGGCCTGGGGGGCCGGGGAGCTGTTTTTT.

The chain employs TRBV20-1 and TRBJ2-4, with D possibly TRBD2 on 7 matching bases. CDR1 DFQATT and CDR2 SNEGSKA come from the germline V gene (reference sequence). The CDR3 is 18 amino acids. V lost 3 bases and J 1 base, leaving 22 bases between the germline ends. CDR3 region: CSASPRRAGAGAKNIQYF. In DNA form, the CDR3 reads TGCAGTGCTAGTCCCCGCCGGGCGGGGGCTGGGGCCAAAAACATTCAGTACTTC.

This clonotype was observed a few times. V usage is TRBV19 and J usage is TRBJ2-7; 10 bases agree with TRBD2. V shed 5 bases and J 3 bases; nucleotides not matched to a gene: 7. Per the germline V gene, CDR1 is LNHDA and CDR2 is SQIVND (reference sequence). The CDR3 covers 15 residues. CDR3 protein: CASSRPAGGHYEQYF. In nucleotides, the CDR3 is TGTGCCAGTAGTCGCCCAGCGGGAGGGCACTACGAGCAGTACTTC.

In this sample, this clonotype turned up a few times. The chain combines TRBV15 with TRBJ1-1; possible D gene TRBD1, 5 bases. This CDR3 is 13 amino acids long. Germline V CDR1 and CDR2: LNHNV, YYDKDF (reference sequence). V lost 1 base to trimming and J lost 5 bases, with 8 bases between them. The DNA of the CDR3 is TGTGCCACCAGCAGAGTTGGGGGAACTGAAGCTTTCTTT. Translating gives CATSRVGGTEAFF.

A few counts support this clonotype. The V gene is TRBV10-3, the J gene TRBJ2-5; D gene ambiguous. Germline V gene lookup returns CDR1 ENHRY and CDR2 SYGVKD. The CDR3 runs 12 residues. Trimming took 3 bases from V and 5 from J, leaving 7 bases between them. The CDR3 DNA sequence: TGTGCCATCAGTGAAAACGCTGAGACCCAGTACTTC. It specifies CAISENAETQYF.

This clonotype was seen at least ten times. The genes are TRBV12-3 or TRBV12-4 and TRBJ2-1; tentatively, D is TRBD2 (6 bases). Trimming shortened V by 3 bases and J by 3 bases, and 12 bases separated the two germline ends. This CDR3 region has 15 residues. CDR3 sequence: CASSFDGSRYNEQFF. In DNA form, the CDR3 reads TGTGCCAGCAGTTTTGACGGGAGCCGCTACAATGAGCAGTTCTTC.

This clonotype was observed many times. The rearrangement joins TRBV7-9 to TRBJ2-2; 7 positions match TRBD1. There are 15 residues in the CDR3. CDR1 and CDR2 (germline): SEHNR, FQNEAQ (reference sequence). J was trimmed by 0 bases and V by 6 bases; bases with no gene match: 4. The CDR3 DNA is TGTGCCAGCAGGCCGGGGACAGCGAACACCGGGGAGCTGTTTTTT. It is translated as CASRPGTANTGELFF.

The chain combines TRBV7-3 with TRBJ2-3; maybe TRBD1 (5 bases). V was trimmed by 2 bases and J by 2 bases, leaving 8 bases between them. Germline V gene lookup returns CDR1 SGHTA and CDR2 FQGTGA. This CDR3 has 14 residues. The DNA of the CDR3 is TGTGCCAGCAGCTTATCAGGGAACACAGATACGCAGTATTTT. It codes for CASSLSGNTDTQYF.

This clonotype was recorded at least ten times. CDR3 nucleotides: TGTGCCAGCAGTGAGGGACTAGCGGGAGGATACGAGCAGTACTTC. Protein sequence: CASSEGLAGGYEQYF. The chain employs TRBV2 and TRBJ2-7; 15 nucleotides align to TRBD2. The J segment lost 4 bases and the V segment lost 3 bases, leaving 1 base of the junction unmatched. The CDR3 is made up of 15 amino acids. CDR1 SNHLY and CDR2 FYNNEI come from the germline V gene.

This chain joins TRBV18 and TRBJ2-7; D remains ambiguous. The CDR3 has 14 residues. Germline V CDR1 and CDR2: KGHSH, LQKENI. With 4 bases removed from V and 2 bases from J, the gap between germline ends came to 12 bases. The CDR3 reads CASSQSSLPYEQYF. The CDR3 region has the DNA TGTGCCAGCTCACAAAGTTCTTTGCCCTACGAGCAGTACTTC.

This sequence joins TRBV5-1 and TRBJ1-1; TRBD1 aligns across 7 bases. The CDR3 runs to 16 residues. The germline V gene has CDR1 SGHRS and CDR2 YFSETQ. V lost 4 bases to trimming and J lost 4 bases; unmatched junction nucleotides: 13. The CDR3 DNA sequence: TGCGCCAGCAGCAGCAGACAGGGATCTCTAAGCACTGAAGCTTTCTTT. It codes for CASSSRQGSLSTEAFF. Looking up the rest from reference TRBV5-1 and TRBJ1-1 gives the full variable domain: KAGVTQTPRYLIKTRGQQVTLSCSPISGHRSVSWYQQTPGQGLQFLFEYFSETQRNKGNFPGRFSGRQFSNSRSEMNVSTLELGDSALYLCASSSRQGSLSTEAFFGQGTRLTVV.